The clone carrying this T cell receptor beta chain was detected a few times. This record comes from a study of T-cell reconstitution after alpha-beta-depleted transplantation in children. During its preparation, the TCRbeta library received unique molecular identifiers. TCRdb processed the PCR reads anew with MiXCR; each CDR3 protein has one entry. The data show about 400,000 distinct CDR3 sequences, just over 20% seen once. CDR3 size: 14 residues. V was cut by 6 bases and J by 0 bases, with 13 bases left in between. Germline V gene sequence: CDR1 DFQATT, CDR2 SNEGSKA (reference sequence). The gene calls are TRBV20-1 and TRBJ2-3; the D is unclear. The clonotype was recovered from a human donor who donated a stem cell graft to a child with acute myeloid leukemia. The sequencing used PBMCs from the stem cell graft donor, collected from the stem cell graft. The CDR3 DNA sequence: TGCAGTGCCTTGGGCTACCTTAGCACAGATACGCAGTATTTT. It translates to CSALGYLSTDTQYF.